Reported below is one T cell receptor beta chain. Its antigen is undetermined. This sample was taken from a study of shared clonotypes between healthy human individuals. Whole-study results and caveats: Naive CD4 clonotypes were shared across a few donors at roughly 5.3%. Across subsets, estimated richness was generally greater for naive than for memory populations. Depth of sequencing was expected to influence donor clonotype sharing.

CD45RO-negative, CCR7-positively selected cells formed the naive CD8 fraction, excluding terminally differentiated effector memory CD45RA+ cells. The CDR3 totals 13 residues. Original analysis: Without quality scores, immunoSEQ junctional reads could not be filtered like full-length reads. Data came from immunoSEQ multiplex PCR; TCRdb stores just in-frame clones and leaves some out. The V and J calls and clone size were taken over from that table, and D and trimming were inferred from the DNA. The table includes more than 2 million clones, over 85% detected once. The chain employs TRBV21-1 and TRBJ1-5. TRBV21-1 is an annotated pseudogene. This TCR came from a man in his late teens or twenties in good health. Material: naive CD8+ T cells sorted from blood. CDR3 region: CASTTAGNQPQHF. The CDR3 DNA reads TGTGCCAGCACCACGGCAGGCAATCAGCCCCAGCATTTT.